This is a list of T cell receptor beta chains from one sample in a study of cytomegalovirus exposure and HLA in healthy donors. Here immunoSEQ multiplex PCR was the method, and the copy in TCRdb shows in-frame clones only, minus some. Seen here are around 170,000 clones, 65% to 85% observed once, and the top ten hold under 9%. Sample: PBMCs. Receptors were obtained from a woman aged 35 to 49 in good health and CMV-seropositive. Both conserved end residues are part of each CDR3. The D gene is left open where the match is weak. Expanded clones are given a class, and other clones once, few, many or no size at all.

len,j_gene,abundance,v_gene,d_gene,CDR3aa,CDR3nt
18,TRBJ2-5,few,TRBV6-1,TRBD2,CASSGLAGGRFRRETQYF,TGTGCCAGCAGTGGGTTAGCGGGGGGGCGTTTTAGGAGAGAGACCCAGTACTTC
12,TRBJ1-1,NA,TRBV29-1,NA,CSVEETGTEAFF,TGCAGCGTTGAAGAAACGGGCACTGAAGCTTTCTTT
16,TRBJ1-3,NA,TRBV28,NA,CASSTQVTNSGNTIYF,TGTGCCAGCAGCACACAGGTAACTAACTCTGGAAACACCATATATTTT
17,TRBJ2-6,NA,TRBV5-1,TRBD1,CASSWRQGSSGANVLTF,TGCGCCAGCAGCTGGCGACAGGGATCCTCCGGGGCCAACGTCCTGACTTTC
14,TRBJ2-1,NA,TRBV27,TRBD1,CASSVSGTGGEQFF,TGTGCCAGCAGTGTCTCCGGGACAGGAGGTGAGCAGTTCTTC
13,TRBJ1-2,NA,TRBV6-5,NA,CASSSTVNYGYTF,TGTGCCAGCAGTTCAACAGTAAACTATGGCTACACCTTC
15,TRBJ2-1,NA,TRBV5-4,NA,CASSLLRGVYNEQFF,TGTGCCAGCAGCTTGCTACGGGGAGTCTACAATGAGCAGTTCTTC
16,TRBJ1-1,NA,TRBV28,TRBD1,CASRGQGGRSKAEAFF,TGTGCCAGCAGAGGGCAGGGGGGCAGATCCAAGGCTGAAGCTTTCTTT
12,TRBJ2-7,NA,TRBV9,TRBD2,CASSTSDYEQYF,TGTGCCAGCAGCACTAGCGACTACGAGCAGTACTTC
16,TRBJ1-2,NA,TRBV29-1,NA,CSVEDPIWEGSYGYTF,TGCAGCGTTGAAGATCCGATTTGGGAAGGGAGCTATGGCTACACCTTC
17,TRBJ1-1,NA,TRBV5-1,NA,CASSLVNIPGGYTEAFF,TGCGCCAGCAGCTTGGTTAATATCCCGGGGGGGTACACTGAAGCTTTCTTT
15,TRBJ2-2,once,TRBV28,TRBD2,CASSRGLARAGELFF,TGTGCCAGCAGCCGAGGACTAGCGAGGGCCGGGGAGCTGTTTTTT
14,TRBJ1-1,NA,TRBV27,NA,CASSFGQGWAEAFF,TGTGCCAGCAGTTTCGGGCAGGGGTGGGCTGAAGCTTTCTTT
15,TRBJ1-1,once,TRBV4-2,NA,CASSQARGGDTEAFF,TGTGCCAGCAGCCAAGCCAGGGGTGGTGACACTGAAGCTTTCTTT
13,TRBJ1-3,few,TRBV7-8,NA,CASSPDRTNTIYF,TGTGCCAGCAGCCCCGACAGGACAAACACCATATATTTT
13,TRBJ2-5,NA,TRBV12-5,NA,CASGAGLGETQYF,TGTGCTAGTGGTGCCGGACTGGGAGAGACCCAGTACTTC
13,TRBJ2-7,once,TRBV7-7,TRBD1,CASSKGQVGEQYF,TGTGCCAGCAGCAAGGGACAGGTTGGCGAGCAGTACTTC
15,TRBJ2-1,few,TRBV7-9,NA,CASSPRTSDWGEQFF,TGTGCCAGCAGCCCACGGACAAGCGATTGGGGTGAGCAGTTCTTC
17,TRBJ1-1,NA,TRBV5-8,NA,CASSLAVQRASNTEAFF,TGTGCCAGCAGCTTGGCGGTCCAGAGGGCGTCGAACACTGAAGCTTTCTTT
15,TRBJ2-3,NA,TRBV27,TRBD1,CASSRQGLGTDTQYF,TGTGCCAGCAGCAGACAGGGATTAGGCACAGATACGCAGTATTTT
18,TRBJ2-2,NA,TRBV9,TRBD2,CASSVTSGGGPNTGELFF,TGTGCCAGCAGCGTAACTAGCGGGGGGGGTCCTAACACCGGGGAGCTGTTTTTT
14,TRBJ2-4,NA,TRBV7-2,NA,CASSSRRLKNIQYF,TGTGCCAGCAGCTCCCGCAGACTCAAAAACATTCAGTACTTC
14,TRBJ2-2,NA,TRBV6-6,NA,CASSTRAGTGELFF,TGTGCCAGCAGTACGCGGGCCGGAACCGGGGAGCTGTTTTTT
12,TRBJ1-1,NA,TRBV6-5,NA,CASSTGSTEAFF,TGTGCCAGCAGTACGGGGAGCACTGAGGCTTTCTTT
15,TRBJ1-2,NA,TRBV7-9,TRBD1,CSSSLSGGQGHGYTF,TGTTCCAGCAGCTTATCAGGGGGGCAGGGACATGGCTACACCTTC
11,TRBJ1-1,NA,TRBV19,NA,CASRRRGEAFF,TGTGCCAGTAGGAGAAGGGGTGAAGCTTTCTTT
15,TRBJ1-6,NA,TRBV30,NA,CAWSVRSQGGSPLHF,TGTGCCTGGAGTGTACGGAGTCAGGGAGGTTCACCCCTCCACTTT
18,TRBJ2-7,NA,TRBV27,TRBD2,CASSYQGLAGADYYEQYF,TGTGCCAGCAGTTACCAGGGACTAGCGGGGGCCGACTACTACGAGCAGTACTTC
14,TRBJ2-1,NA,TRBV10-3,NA,CATMAPSGYNEQFF,TGTGCCACCATGGCCCCGTCCGGGTACAATGAGCAGTTCTTC
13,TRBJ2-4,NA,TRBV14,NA,CASSPAVVRIQYF,TGTGCCAGCAGCCCCGCGGTGGTGAGGATTCAGTACTTC
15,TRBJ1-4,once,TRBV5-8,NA,CASSPGGTTNEKLFF,TGTGCCAGCAGCCCGGGGGGTACAACTAATGAAAAACTGTTTTTT
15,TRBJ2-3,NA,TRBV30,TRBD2,CAWSTLAGMLDTQYF,TGTGCCTGGAGCACACTAGCGGGGATGTTGGATACGCAGTATTTT
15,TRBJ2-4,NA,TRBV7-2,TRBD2,CASRPSGEPKNIQYF,TGTGCCAGCAGGCCTAGCGGGGAACCCAAAAACATTCAGTACTTC
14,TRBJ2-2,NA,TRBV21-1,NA,CASSKPQRGGELFF,TGTGCCAGCAGCAAGCCTCAACGGGGCGGGGAGCTGTTTTTT
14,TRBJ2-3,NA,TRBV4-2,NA,CASSARGGTDTQYF,TGTGCCAGCAGCGCTAGGGGTGGCACAGATACGCAGTATTTT
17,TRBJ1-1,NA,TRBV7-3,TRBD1,CASSLSHRGWSNTEAFF,TGTGCCAGCAGCTTAAGCCACAGGGGTTGGTCGAACACTGAAGCTTTCTTT
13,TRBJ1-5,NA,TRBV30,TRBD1,CAWSVQGGQPQHF,TGTGCCTGGAGTGTACAGGGGGGTCAGCCCCAGCATTTT
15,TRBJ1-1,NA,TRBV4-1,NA,CASSWAAGVNTEAFF,TGCGCCAGCAGCTGGGCGGCAGGGGTGAACACTGAAGCTTTCTTT
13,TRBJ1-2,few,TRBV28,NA,CASSQDTRYGYTF,TGTGCCAGCAGTCAGGACACCAGATATGGCTACACCTTC
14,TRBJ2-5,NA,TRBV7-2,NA,CASTLDSSVETQYF,TGTGCCAGCACCCTGGACTCTAGTGTGGAGACCCAGTACTTC
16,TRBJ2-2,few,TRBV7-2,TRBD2,CASSPISPGGPGELFF,TGTGCCAGCAGCCCCATCTCGCCGGGGGGGCCCGGGGAGCTGTTTTTT
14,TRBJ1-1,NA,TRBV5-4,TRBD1,CASSGGGVNTEAFF,TGTGCCAGCAGTGGAGGGGGCGTGAACACTGAAGCTTTCTTT
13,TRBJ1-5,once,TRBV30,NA,CAWSVDGNQPQHF,TGTGCCTGGAGTGTAGACGGGAACCAGCCCCAGCATTTT
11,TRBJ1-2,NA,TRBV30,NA,CACGRSYGYTF,TGTGCCTGTGGCAGGTCTTATGGCTACACCTTC
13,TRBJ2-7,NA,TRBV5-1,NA,CASSRGTSYEQYF,TGCGCCAGCAGTCGGGGGACCTCCTACGAGCAGTACTTC
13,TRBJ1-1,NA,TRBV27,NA,CASSFGQNTEAFF,TGTGCCAGCAGTTTCGGACAGAACACTGAAGCTTTCTTT
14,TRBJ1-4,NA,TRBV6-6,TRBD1,CASRQTGEGEKLFF,TGTGCCAGCAGACAGACAGGGGAAGGGGAAAAACTGTTTTTT